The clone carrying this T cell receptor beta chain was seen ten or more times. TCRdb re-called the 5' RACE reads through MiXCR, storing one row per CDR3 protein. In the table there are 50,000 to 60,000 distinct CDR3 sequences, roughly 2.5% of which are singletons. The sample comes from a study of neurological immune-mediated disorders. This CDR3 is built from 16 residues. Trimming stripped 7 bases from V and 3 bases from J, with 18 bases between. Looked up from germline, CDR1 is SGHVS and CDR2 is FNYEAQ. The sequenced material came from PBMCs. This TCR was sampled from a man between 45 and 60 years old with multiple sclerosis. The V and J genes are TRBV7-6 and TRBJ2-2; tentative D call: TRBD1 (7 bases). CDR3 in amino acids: CASTRIRGVDTGELFF. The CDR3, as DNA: TGTGCCAGCACCCGAATCAGGGGGGTAGACACCGGGGAGCTGTTTTTT.